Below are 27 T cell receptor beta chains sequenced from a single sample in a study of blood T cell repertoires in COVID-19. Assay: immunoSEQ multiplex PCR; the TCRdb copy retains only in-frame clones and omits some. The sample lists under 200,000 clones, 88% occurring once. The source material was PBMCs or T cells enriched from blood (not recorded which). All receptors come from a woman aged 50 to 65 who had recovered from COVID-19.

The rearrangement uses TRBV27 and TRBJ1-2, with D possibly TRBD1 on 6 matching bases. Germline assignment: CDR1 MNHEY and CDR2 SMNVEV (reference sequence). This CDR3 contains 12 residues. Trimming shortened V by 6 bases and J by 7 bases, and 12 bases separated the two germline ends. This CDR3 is CASRVQGGGYTF. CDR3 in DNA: TGTGCCAGCAGGGTACAGGGCGGTGGCTACACCTTC.

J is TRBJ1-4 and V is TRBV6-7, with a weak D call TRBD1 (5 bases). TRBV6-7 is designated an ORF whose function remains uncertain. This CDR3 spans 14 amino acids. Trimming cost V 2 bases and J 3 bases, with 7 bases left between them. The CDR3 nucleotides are TGTGCCAGCAGTTACCCGACAGCTAATGAAAAACTGTTTTTT. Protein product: CASSYPTANEKLFF.

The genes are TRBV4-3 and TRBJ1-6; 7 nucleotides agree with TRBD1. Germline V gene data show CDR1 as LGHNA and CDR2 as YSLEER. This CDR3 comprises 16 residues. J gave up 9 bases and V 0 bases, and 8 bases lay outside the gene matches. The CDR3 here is CASSQDRQGVSSPLHF. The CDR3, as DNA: TGCGCCAGCAGCCAAGATCGGCAGGGGGTGTCTTCACCCCTCCACTTT.

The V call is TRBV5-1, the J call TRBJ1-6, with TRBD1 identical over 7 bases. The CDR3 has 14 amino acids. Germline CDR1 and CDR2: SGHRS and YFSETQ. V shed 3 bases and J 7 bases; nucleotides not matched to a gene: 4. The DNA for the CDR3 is TGCGCCAGCAGCTCCTCAGGGGGAAATTCACCCCTCCACTTT. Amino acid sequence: CASSSSGGNSPLHF.

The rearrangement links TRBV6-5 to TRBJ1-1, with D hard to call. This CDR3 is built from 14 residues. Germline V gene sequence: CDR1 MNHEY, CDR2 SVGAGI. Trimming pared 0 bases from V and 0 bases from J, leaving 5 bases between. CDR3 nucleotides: TGTGCCAGCAGTTACTCCACTATGAACACTGAAGCTTTCTTT. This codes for CASSYSTMNTEAFF.

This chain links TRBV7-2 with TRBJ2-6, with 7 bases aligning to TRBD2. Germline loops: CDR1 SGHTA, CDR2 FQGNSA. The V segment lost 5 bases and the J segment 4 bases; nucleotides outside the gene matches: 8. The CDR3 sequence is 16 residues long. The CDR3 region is CASSVGRGLGANVLTF. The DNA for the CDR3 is TGTGCCAGCAGCGTAGGACGGGGACTAGGGGCCAACGTCCTGACTTTC.

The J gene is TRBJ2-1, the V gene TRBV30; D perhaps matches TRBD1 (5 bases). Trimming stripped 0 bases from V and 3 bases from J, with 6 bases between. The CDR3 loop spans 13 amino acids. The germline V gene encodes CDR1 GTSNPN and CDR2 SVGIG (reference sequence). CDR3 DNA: TGTGCCTGGAGTGTACAGGACTACAATGAGCAGTTCTTC. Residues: CAWSVQDYNEQFF.

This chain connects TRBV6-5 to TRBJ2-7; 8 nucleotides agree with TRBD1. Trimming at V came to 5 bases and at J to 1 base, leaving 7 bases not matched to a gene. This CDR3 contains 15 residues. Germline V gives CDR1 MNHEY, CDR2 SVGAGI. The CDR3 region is CASSIRTGNSYEQYF. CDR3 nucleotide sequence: TGTGCCAGCAGTATCCGGACAGGGAATTCCTACGAGCAGTACTTC.

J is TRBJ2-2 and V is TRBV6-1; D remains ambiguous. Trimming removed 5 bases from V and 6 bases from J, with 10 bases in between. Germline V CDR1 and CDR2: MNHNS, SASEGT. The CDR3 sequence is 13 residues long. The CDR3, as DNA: TGTGCCAGCAGTTATATCCCCCCCGGGGAGCTGTTTTTT. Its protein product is CASSYIPPGELFF.

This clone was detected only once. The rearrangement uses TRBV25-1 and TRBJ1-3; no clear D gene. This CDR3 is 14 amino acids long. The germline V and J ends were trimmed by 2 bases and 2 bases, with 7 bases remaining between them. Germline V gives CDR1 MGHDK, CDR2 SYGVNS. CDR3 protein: CASSEEATGNTIYF. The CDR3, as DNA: TGTGCCAGCAGTGAAGAGGCGACTGGAAACACCATATATTTT.

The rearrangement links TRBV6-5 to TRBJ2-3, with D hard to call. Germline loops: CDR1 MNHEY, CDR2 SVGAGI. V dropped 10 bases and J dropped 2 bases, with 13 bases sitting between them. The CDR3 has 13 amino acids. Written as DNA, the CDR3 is TGTGCCACCAAGCCGATTAACACAGATACGCAGTATTTT. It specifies CATKPINTDTQYF.

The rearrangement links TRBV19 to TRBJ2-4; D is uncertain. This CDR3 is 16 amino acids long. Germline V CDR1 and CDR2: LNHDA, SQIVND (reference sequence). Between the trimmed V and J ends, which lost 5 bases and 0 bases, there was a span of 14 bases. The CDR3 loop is CASSAPPPRAKNIQYF. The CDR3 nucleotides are TGTGCCAGTAGTGCCCCTCCCCCCAGAGCCAAAAACATTCAGTACTTC.

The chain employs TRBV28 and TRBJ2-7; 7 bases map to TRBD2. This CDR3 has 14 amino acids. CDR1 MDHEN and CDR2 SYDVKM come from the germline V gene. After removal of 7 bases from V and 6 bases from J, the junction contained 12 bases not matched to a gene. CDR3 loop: CASIQSGAVGEQYF. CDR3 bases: TGTGCCAGCATCCAAAGCGGGGCGGTCGGCGAGCAGTACTTC.

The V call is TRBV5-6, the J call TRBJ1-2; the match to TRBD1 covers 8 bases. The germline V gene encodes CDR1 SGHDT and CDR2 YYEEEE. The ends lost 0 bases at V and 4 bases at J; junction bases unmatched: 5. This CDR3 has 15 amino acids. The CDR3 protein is CASSLAPGQGYGYTF. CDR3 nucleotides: TGTGCCAGCAGCTTGGCCCCTGGACAGGGCTATGGCTACACCTTC. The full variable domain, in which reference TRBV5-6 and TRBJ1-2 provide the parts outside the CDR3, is DAGVTQSPTHLIKTRGQQVTLRCSPKSGHDTVSWYQQALGQGPQFIFQYYEEEERQRGNFPDRFSGHQFPNYSSELNVNALLLGDSALYLCASSLAPGQGYGYTFGSGTRLTVV.

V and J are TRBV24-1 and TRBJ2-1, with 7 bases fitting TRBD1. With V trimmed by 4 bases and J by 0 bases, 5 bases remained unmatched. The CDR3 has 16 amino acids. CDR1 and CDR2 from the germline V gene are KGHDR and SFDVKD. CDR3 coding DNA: TGTGCCACCAGTGACCGGACAGGCAGCTCCTACAATGAGCAGTTCTTC. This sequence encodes CATSDRTGSSYNEQFF.

DNA for the CDR3: TGTGCCAGCAGTTTGTATTTGGTGACTGACTATGGCTACACCTTC. It encodes CASSLYLVTDYGYTF. The V call is TRBV28, the J call TRBJ1-2; no definite D call. Germline assignment: CDR1 MDHEN and CDR2 SYDVKM. Trimming took off 3 bases at V and 3 bases at J, with 14 bases between the two ends. CDR3 length: 15 amino acids.

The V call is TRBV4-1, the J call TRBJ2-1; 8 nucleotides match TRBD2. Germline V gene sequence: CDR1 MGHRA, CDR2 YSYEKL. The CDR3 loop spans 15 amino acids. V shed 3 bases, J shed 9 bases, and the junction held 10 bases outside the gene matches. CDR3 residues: CASSHPMRRGGEQFF. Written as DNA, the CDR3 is TGCGCCAGCAGCCACCCCATGCGACGGGGGGGTGAGCAGTTCTTC.

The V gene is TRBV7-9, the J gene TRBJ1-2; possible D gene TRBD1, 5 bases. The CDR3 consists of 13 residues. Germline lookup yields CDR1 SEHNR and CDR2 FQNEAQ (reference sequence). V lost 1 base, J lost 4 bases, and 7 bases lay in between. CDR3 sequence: CASSLGTSYGYTF. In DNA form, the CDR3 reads TGTGCCAGCAGCTTAGGGACAAGCTATGGCTACACCTTC.

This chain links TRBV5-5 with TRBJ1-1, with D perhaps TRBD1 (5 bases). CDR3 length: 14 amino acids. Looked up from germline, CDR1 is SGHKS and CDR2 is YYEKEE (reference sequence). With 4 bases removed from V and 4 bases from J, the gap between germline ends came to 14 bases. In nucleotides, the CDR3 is TGTGCCAGCAGCCCGGAAAGACAGTTCACTGAAGCTTTCTTT. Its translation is CASSPERQFTEAFF.

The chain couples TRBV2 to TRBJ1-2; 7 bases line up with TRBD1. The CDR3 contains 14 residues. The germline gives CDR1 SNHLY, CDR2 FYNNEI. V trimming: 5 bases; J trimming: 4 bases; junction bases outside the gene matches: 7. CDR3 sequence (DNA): TGTGCCAGCAGTACACAGGGGCGCGGCTATGGCTACACCTTC. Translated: CASSTQGRGYGYTF.

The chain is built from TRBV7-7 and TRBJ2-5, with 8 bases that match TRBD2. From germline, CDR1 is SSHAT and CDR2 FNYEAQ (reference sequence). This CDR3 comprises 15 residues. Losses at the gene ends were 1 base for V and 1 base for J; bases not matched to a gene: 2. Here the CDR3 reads CASSLVGGAQETQYF. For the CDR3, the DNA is TGTGCCAGCAGCTTAGTCGGGGGGGCCCAAGAGACCCAGTACTTC.

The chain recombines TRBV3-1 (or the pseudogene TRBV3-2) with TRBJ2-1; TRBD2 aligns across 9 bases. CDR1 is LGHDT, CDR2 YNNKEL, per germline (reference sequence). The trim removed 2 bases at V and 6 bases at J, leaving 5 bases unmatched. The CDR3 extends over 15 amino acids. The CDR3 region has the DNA TGTGCCAGCAGCCAATTTGCGGGAGGGGGCAATGAGCAGTTCTTC. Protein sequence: CASSQFAGGGNEQFF.

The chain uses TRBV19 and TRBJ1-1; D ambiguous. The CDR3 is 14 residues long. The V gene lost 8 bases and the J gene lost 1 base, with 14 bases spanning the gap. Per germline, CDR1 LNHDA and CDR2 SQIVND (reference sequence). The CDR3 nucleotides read TGTGCCAGTGGATTTTGGAGCGGGAACACTGAAGCTTTCTTT. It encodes CASGFWSGNTEAFF.

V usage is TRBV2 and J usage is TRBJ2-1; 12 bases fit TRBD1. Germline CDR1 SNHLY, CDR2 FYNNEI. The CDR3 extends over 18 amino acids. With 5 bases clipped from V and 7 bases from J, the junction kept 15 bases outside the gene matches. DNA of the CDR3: TGTGCCAGCAGTAACGTATTAACCGGGACAGGGGGCACGAATGAGCAGTTCTTC. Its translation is CASSNVLTGTGGTNEQFF.

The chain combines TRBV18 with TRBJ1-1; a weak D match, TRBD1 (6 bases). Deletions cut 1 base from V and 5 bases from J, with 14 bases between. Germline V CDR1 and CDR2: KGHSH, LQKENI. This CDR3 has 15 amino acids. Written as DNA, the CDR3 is TGTGCCAGCTCACCACGACAGGCCGAGGGGACTGAAGCTTTCTTT. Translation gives CASSPRQAEGTEAFF.

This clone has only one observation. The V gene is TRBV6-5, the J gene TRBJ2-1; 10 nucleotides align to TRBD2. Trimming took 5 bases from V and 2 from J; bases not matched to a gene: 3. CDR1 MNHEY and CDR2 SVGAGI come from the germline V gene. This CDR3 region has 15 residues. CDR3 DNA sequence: TGTGCCAGCAGTCCCGGGACTAGCGCCTACAATGAGCAGTTCTTC. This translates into CASSPGTSAYNEQFF.

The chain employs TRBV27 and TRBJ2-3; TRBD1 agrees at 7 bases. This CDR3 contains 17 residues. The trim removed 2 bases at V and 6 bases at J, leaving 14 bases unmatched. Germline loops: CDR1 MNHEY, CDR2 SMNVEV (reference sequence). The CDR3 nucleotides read TGTGCCAGCAGTTTAACGGCAAGTAGGGGGCGGTGGGATACGCAGTATTTT. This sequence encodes CASSLTASRGRWDTQYF.